The 10 T cell receptor beta chains below were found in one sample sequenced in a study of cytomegalovirus exposure and HLA in healthy donors. PCR primers comprised 60 Vbeta and 13 Jbeta primers. Only in-frame clones appear in the TCRdb table, and some are missing; sequencing was by immunoSEQ multiplex PCR. The data show roughly 100,000 clones, with 79% seen just once and 4% held by the top ten. The sample comprised PBMCs. The origin of the receptors is a middle-aged man in good health and CMV-seropositive.

This clone was seen only once. The V gene is TRBV7-8, the J gene TRBJ2-7; D remains ambiguous. The CDR3 contains 14 residues. In germline, CDR1 is SGHVS, CDR2 FQNEAQ. V was pared by 5 bases and J by 3 bases, with 14 bases between. CDR3 DNA: TGTGCCAGCAGCCCCGGCATCAACAGCTACGAGCAGTACTTC. It translates to CASSPGINSYEQYF.

The chain employs TRBV27 and TRBJ2-7, with 15 bases aligning to TRBD2. There are 18 residues in the CDR3. V gave up 4 bases and J gave up 5 bases; unmatched junction bases: 12. Germline V lookup: CDR1 MNHEY, CDR2 SMNVEV (reference sequence). The CDR3 spells CASSSYTGTSGRRNEQYF. CDR3 in DNA: TGTGCCAGCAGTTCGTATACCGGGACTAGCGGGAGGCGAAACGAGCAGTACTTC.

J is TRBJ1-5 and V is TRBV28, with D possibly TRBD1 on 5 matching bases. This CDR3 is 14 amino acids long. Trimming removed 3 bases at V and 1 base at J, with 7 bases between. Germline V gene data show CDR1 as MDHEN and CDR2 as SYDVKM. The CDR3 sequence: CASSLGLSNQPQHF. The DNA of the CDR3 is TGTGCCAGCAGTTTGGGGCTGAGCAATCAGCCCCAGCATTTT.

This clone was observed a few times. CDR3 bases: TGCGCCAGCAGCCCAATAGCGGGAGGAGGGTACGAGCAGTACTTC. Translating it yields CASSPIAGGGYEQYF. The chain links TRBV5-1 to TRBJ2-7, with 10 bases lining up with TRBD2. CDR1 is SGHRS, CDR2 YFSETQ, per germline. The CDR3 spans 15 residues. Unmatched junction bases numbered 8, after V lost 4 bases and J lost 4 bases.

The chain couples TRBV5-1 to TRBJ2-5; D ambiguous. The germline CDR1 and CDR2 sequences are SGHRS and YFSETQ. V was trimmed by 0 bases and J by 4 bases, leaving 7 bases between them. The CDR3 runs 13 residues. The DNA of the CDR3 is TGCGCCAGCAGCTTGGGTAGCAGAGAGACCCAGTACTTC. Its translation: CASSLGSRETQYF.

This chain uses TRBV29-1 with TRBJ2-5, with 7 bases aligning to TRBD2. Germline values: CDR1 SQVTM, CDR2 ANQGSEA. The V gene end was trimmed by 6 bases and the J gene end by 4 bases; junction bases not matched to a gene: 14. The CDR3 consists of 15 residues. CDR3 in amino acids: CSVPPPSGMGETQYF. The DNA for the CDR3 is TGCAGCGTCCCTCCGCCAAGCGGGATGGGAGAGACCCAGTACTTC.

This clone was detected only a few times. The rearrangement uses TRBV28 and TRBJ2-3; 9 bases match TRBD2. The CDR3 covers 15 residues. Germline V gene sequence: CDR1 MDHEN, CDR2 SYDVKM. Trimming cost V 3 bases and J 4 bases; bases outside gene matches: 5. The CDR3 nucleotides read TGTGCCAGCAGTTTCGTAGCGGGAGACCCAGATACGCAGTATTTT. This encodes CASSFVAGDPDTQYF.

This clone was detected only a few times. The chain carries TRBV5-1 and TRBJ2-1, with D perhaps matching TRBD2 (5 bases). Trimming stripped 4 bases from V and 0 bases from J, with 14 bases between. This CDR3 has 16 residues. Germline CDR1 and CDR2: SGHRS and YFSETQ. In DNA, the CDR3 is TGCGCCAGCAGCCCTAACGTGGGGAGCTCCTACAATGAGCAGTTCTTC. It encodes CASSPNVGSSYNEQFF.

The table lists this clone with a few counts. The rearrangement links TRBV28 to TRBJ2-5; D might be TRBD2 (6 bases). The CDR3 runs to 14 residues. Germline loops: CDR1 MDHEN, CDR2 SYDVKM. Trimming took 6 bases from V and 1 from J, leaving 12 bases between them. The CDR3 DNA follows: TGTGCCAGCAGAATTCGGGAGCCCCAAGAGACCCAGTACTTC. It is translated as CASRIREPQETQYF.

This clone was picked up a small number of times. V usage is TRBV30 and J usage is TRBJ2-6; no clear D gene. Per the germline V gene, CDR1 is GTSNPN and CDR2 is SVGIG (reference sequence). V lost 5 bases and J lost 0, with 5 bases in between. The CDR3 loop spans 13 amino acids. The CDR3 sequence: CAWAGSGANVLTF. The CDR3 DNA reads as TGTGCCTGGGCAGGCTCTGGGGCCAACGTCCTGACTTTC.